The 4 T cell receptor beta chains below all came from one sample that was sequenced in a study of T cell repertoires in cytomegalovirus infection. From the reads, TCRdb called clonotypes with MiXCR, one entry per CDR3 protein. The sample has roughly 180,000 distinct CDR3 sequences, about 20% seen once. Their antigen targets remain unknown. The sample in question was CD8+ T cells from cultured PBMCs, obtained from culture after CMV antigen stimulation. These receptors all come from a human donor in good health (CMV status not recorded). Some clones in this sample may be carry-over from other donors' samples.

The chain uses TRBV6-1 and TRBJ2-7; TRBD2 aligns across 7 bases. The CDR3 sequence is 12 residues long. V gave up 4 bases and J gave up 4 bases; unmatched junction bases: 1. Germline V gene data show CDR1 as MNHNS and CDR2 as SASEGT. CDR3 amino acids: CASSAGGYEQYF. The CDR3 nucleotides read TGTGCCAGCAGTGCGGGGGGTTACGAGCAGTACTTC.

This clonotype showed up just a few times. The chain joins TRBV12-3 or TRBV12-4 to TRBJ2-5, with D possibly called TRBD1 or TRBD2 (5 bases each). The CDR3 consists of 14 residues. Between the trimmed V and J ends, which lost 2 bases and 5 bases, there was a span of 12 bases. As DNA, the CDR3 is TGTGCCAGCAGTTTAAGCGGCAGGGAGGAGACCCAGTACTTC. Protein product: CASSLSGREETQYF.

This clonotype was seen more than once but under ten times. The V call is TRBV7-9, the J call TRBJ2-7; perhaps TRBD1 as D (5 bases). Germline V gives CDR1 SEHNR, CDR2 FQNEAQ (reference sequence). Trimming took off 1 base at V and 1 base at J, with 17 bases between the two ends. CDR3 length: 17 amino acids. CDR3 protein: CASSLGSRGRISYEQYF. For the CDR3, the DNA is TGTGCCAGCAGCTTAGGTAGTAGGGGCAGAATTTCCTACGAGCAGTACTTC.

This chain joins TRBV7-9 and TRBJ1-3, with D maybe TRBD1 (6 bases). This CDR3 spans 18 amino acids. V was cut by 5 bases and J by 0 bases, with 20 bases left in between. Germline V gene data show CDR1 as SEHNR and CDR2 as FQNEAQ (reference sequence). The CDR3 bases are TGTGCCAGCAGCCTTCGTAGACAGGAAAGACCCTCTGGAAACACCATATATTTT. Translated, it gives CASSLRRQERPSGNTIYF. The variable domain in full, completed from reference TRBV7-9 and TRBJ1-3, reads DTGVSQNPRHKITKRGQNVTFRCDPISEHNRLYWYRQTLGQGPEFLTYFQNEAQLEKSRLLSDRFSAERPKGSFSTLEIQRTEQGDSAMYLCASSLRRQERPSGNTIYFGEGSWLTVV.